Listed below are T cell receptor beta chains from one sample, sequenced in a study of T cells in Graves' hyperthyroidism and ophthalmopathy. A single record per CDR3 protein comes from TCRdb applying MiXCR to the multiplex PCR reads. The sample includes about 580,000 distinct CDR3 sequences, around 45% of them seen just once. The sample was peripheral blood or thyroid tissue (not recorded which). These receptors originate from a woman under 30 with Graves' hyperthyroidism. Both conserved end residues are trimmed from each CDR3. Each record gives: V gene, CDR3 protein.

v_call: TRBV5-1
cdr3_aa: ASSFTGSSTTEAF

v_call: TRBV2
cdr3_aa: ASSGETLGGQPQH

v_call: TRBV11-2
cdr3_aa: ASSLVQGTYEH

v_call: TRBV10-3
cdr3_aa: AISESGGGDTEAF

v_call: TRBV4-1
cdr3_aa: ASSQGPILELETQY

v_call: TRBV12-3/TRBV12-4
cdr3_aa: ASSSDGNTGELF

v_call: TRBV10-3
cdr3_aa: AISEGMGLLEQY

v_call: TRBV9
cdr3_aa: ASSVEGLNSPLH

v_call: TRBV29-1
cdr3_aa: SGRTGDSGANVLT

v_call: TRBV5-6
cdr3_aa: ASSEPGQGYTGELF

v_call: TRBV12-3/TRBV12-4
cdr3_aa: ASSYSGPRAETQY

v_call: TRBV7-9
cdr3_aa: ASSLVFRRKLF

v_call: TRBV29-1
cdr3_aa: SADGVLGAEQY

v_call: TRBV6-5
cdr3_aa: ASSYFAGRMNTGELF

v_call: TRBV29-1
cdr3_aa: SLEGLAGAEQY

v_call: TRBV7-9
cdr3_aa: ASRLTETQY

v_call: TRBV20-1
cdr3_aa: SALGQKATQY

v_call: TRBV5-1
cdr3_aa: ASSSRPGSNYGYT

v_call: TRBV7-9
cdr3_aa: ASSLLAGIETQY

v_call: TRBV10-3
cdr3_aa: AISDPGHQNTIY

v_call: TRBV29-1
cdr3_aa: SVDLNVGTSNTDTQY

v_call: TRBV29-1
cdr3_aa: SVDQGMSGYT